This is a list of T cell receptor beta chains from one sample in a study of T cell repertoires in cytomegalovirus infection. TCRdb re-derived calls from the reads in MiXCR, one entry per CDR3 protein. The table includes tens of thousands of distinct CDR3 sequences, 20% detected once. These receptors lack a known antigen. This sample comprised CD8+ T cells from cultured PBMCs, obtained from culture after CMV antigen stimulation. The receptors were sampled from a human donor in good health (CMV status not recorded). Some clones in this sample may be carry-over from other donors' samples. Each CDR3 is given with its conserved first and last residue. D genes are given only for firm matches. Expanded clones are given a class, and other clones once, few, many or no size at all.

- - TRBJ2-1 TRBV28 TGTGCCAGCAGTTTGAGGCAGAAGAACAATGAGCAGTTCTTC CASSLRQKNNEQFF
few - TRBJ2-1 TRBV28 TGTGCCAGCAGTCCCAGGACCGGGGTTTACAATGAGCAGTTCTTC CASSPRTGVYNEQFF
- - TRBJ1-1 TRBV4-3 TGCGCCAGCAGCCAATTACAGCCAGTGAACACTGAAGCTTTCTTT CASSQLQPVNTEAFF
- TRBD1 TRBJ2-2 TRBV2 TGTGCCAGCAGCGGTTCACAGGGGGCGGTCCTTACCGGGGAGCTGTTTTTT CASSGSQGAVLTGELFF
- - TRBJ1-6 TRBV4-3 TGCGCCAGCAGCCAAGAGGGGCAGGCGTTTTATAATTCACCCCTCCACTTT CASSQEGQAFYNSPLHF
many TRBD2 TRBJ2-3 TRBV7-9 TGTGCCAGCAGCTTCATGACTAGCAGCACAGATACGCAGTATTTT CASSFMTSSTDTQYF
- - TRBJ1-1 TRBV7-2 TGTGCCAGCAGCTTAGCTGGGGGGCATAGCACTGAAGCTTTCTTT CASSLAGGHSTEAFF
- TRBD1 TRBJ2-1 TRBV12-3/TRBV12-4 TGTGCCAGCAATTCTCGACCGGGACAGAGTACCTACAATGAGCAGTTCTTC CASNSRPGQSTYNEQFF
- - TRBJ1-6 TRBV7-8 TGTGCCAGCAGCACCGGGGGGGAGAATTCACCCCTCCACTTT CASSTGGENSPLHF
- - TRBJ2-1 TRBV4-1 TGCGCCAGCAGCCTTGGGAGGGAGCAGTTCTTC CASSLGREQFF